Following are 27 T cell receptor beta chains from one sample sequenced in a study of shared clonotypes between healthy human individuals. Naive CD8 isolation took CD45RO-negative cells positively selected for CCR7 and excluded terminally differentiated effector memory CD45RA+ cells. The repertoire was sequenced with immunoSEQ multiplex PCR; TCRdb's copy has only in-frame clones and lacks some. The sample carries over 800,000 clones, more than 85% recorded once. Material for sequencing was naive CD8+ T cells sorted from blood. Every receptor here comes from a young man in good health.

The DNA for the CDR3 is TGTGCCAGCAGTTTAGGCGGTAGGAATGAGCAGTTCTTC. Its protein is CASSLGGRNEQFF. The chain is built from TRBV28 and TRBJ2-1, with D uncertain. The V end was cut by 2 bases, the J end by 7 bases, with 9 bases between. The CDR3 is made up of 13 amino acids. The germline gives CDR1 MDHEN, CDR2 SYDVKM.

V and J are TRBV27 and TRBJ2-3; weak D call: TRBD2 (5 bases). V was pared by 2 bases and J by 5 bases, with 14 bases between. Germline-derived CDR1 and CDR2 are MNHEY and SMNVEV (reference sequence). The CDR3 spans 15 residues. The CDR3 coding sequence is TGTGCCAGCAGTTTAACCGGGATCCTGGGAGATACGCAGTATTTT. It is translated as CASSLTGILGDTQYF.

The J gene is TRBJ2-7, the V gene TRBV28, with TRBD1 matching over 8 bases. This CDR3 has 12 residues. After removal of 7 bases from V and 6 bases from J, the junction contained 5 bases not matched to a gene. Per the germline V gene, CDR1 is MDHEN and CDR2 is SYDVKM. The CDR3 sequence: CASNRGEFEQYF. The CDR3 region has the DNA TGTGCCAGCAACAGGGGGGAGTTCGAGCAGTACTTC. Full variable domain (outside the CDR3, taken from reference TRBV28 and TRBJ2-7): DVKVTQSSRYLVKRTGEKVFLECVQDMDHENMFWYRQDPGLGLRLIYFSYDVKMKEKGDIPEGYSVSREKKERFSLILESASTNQTSMYLCASNRGEFEQYFGPGTRLTVT.

The chain couples TRBV27 to TRBJ2-3, with 12 bases fitting TRBD2. With 5 bases clipped from V and 2 bases from J, the junction kept 5 bases outside the gene matches. The CDR3 extends over 16 amino acids. Germline V gives CDR1 MNHEY, CDR2 SMNVEV (reference sequence). CDR3 DNA: TGTGCCAGCAGTGTAGGGACTAGCGGGTACACAGATACGCAGTATTTT. Translating gives CASSVGTSGYTDTQYF.

CDR3 sequence (DNA): TGTGCCAGCAGTCCCCTATCCCCGACAGGGGCCGACAATCAGCCCCAGCATTTT. Its protein is CASSPLSPTGADNQPQHF. This chain connects TRBV27 to TRBJ1-5, with 8 bases matching TRBD1. Unmatched junction bases numbered 15, after V lost 5 bases and J lost 3 bases. Per germline, CDR1 MNHEY and CDR2 SMNVEV (reference sequence). This CDR3 contains 18 residues.

The chain employs TRBV15 and TRBJ2-3; D is perhaps TRBD2 (6 bases). V lost 1 base and J 5 bases, leaving 16 bases between the germline ends. This CDR3 region has 16 residues. Germline loops: CDR1 LNHNV, CDR2 YYDKDF (reference sequence). The CDR3 sequence: CATSRVGTHPGDTQYF. CDR3 coding DNA: TGTGCCACCAGCAGAGTTGGGACTCACCCGGGAGATACGCAGTATTTT.

The genes are TRBV18 and TRBJ2-3; tentatively, D is TRBD1 (6 bases). The V gene lost 6 bases and the J gene lost 0 bases, with 16 bases spanning the gap. This CDR3 is built from 16 residues. Per the germline V gene, CDR1 is KGHSH and CDR2 is LQKENI. The CDR3 nucleotides read TGTGCCAGCTCCCTAGGGACAACACCTAGCACAGATACGCAGTATTTT. It translates to CASSLGTTPSTDTQYF.

The gene calls are TRBV4-1 and TRBJ2-2; no reliable D call. The germline CDR1 and CDR2 sequences are MGHRA and YSYEKL. Between the trimmed V and J ends, which lost 1 base and 5 bases, there was a span of 11 bases. The CDR3 spans 15 residues. The DNA for the CDR3 is TGCGCCAGCAGCCAAGGGCCCTCCCTTACCGGGGAGCTGTTTTTT. It yields the protein CASSQGPSLTGELFF.

The gene calls are TRBV4-1 and TRBJ1-1, with a weak D call TRBD1 (6 bases). Trimming removed 4 bases at V and 1 base at J, with 7 bases between. The CDR3 is made up of 13 amino acids. CDR1 MGHRA and CDR2 YSYEKL come from the germline V gene. The CDR3 spells CASSPRGNTEAFF. DNA of the CDR3: TGCGCCAGCAGCCCCAGGGGGAACACTGAAGCTTTCTTT.

This chain uses TRBV23-1 with TRBJ2-1; TRBD1 might be the D (5 bases). TRBV23-1 is sorted into the ORF group, with uncertain function. Deletions cut 6 bases from V and 9 bases from J, with 21 bases between. CDR3 length: 15 residues. The CDR3 region is CASRQISQGMIEQFF. The CDR3 DNA sequence: TGCGCCAGCAGACAGATTTCCCAGGGAATGATTGAGCAGTTCTTC.

The CDR3 nucleotides read TGTGCCTGGAGTGATGGGTACGAGCAGTACTTC. As protein: CAWSDGYEQYF. V and J are TRBV30 and TRBJ2-7; D remains unclear. V lost 1 base to trimming and J lost 4 bases, with 5 bases between them. CDR3 length equals 11 residues. Germline CDR1 GTSNPN, CDR2 SVGIG (reference sequence).

The V call is TRBV6-1, the J call TRBJ2-4; 8 nucleotides agree with TRBD2. The V gene's germline CDR1 is MNHNS and CDR2 SASEGT. The CDR3 has 16 residues. With V trimmed by 0 bases and J by 0 bases, 1 base remained unmatched. CDR3 DNA sequence: TGTGCCAGCAGTGAAGCGCTAGCGGGAGCCAAAAACATTCAGTACTTC. Amino acids: CASSEALAGAKNIQYF.

This clone has a single count. The J gene is TRBJ2-3, the V gene TRBV2, with 8 nucleotides matching TRBD1. Germline CDR1 is SNHLY and CDR2 is FYNNEI. CDR3 length: 13 residues. The V segment lost 8 bases and the J segment 8 bases; nucleotides outside the gene matches: 9. CDR3 sequence: CASLGQGAGTQYF. CDR3 DNA: TGTGCCAGCCTGGGGCAGGGGGCTGGTACGCAGTATTTT.

The chain combines TRBV27 with TRBJ2-7, with 7 bases identical to TRBD1. J lost 2 bases, V lost 3 bases, and 4 bases had no gene match. The length of the CDR3 is 14 residues. The germline CDR1 and CDR2 sequences are MNHEY and SMNVEV (reference sequence). CDR3 sequence reads: CASSFGDSAYEQYF. CDR3 DNA sequence: TGTGCCAGCAGTTTCGGGGACAGTGCCTACGAGCAGTACTTC.

The chain joins TRBV28 to TRBJ2-7, with TRBD2 identical over 15 bases. The CDR3 is 17 residues long. CDR1 and CDR2 from the germline V gene are MDHEN and SYDVKM. V dropped 5 bases and J dropped 1; count of bases not matched to a gene: 6. The CDR3 nucleotides read TGTGCCAGCAGTCTGGGACTAGCGGGAGGTGGTTCCTACGAGCAGTACTTC. Translation: CASSLGLAGGGSYEQYF.

In DNA form, the CDR3 reads TGTGCCAGCAGACCTACAGGGTTGAGCAATCAGCCCCAGCATTTT. Translation gives CASRPTGLSNQPQHF. The gene calls are TRBV6-1 and TRBJ1-5; D might be TRBD1 (6 bases). Germline loops: CDR1 MNHNS, CDR2 SASEGT. V was cut by 6 bases and J by 1 base, with 13 bases left in between. The CDR3 is made up of 15 amino acids.

The chain uses TRBV5-1 and TRBJ2-7, with a weak D call TRBD1 (6 bases). This CDR3 comprises 14 residues. Germline CDR1 reads SGHRS; CDR2 reads YFSETQ. V shed 5 bases and J shed 3 bases, with 15 bases lying between them. In DNA, the CDR3 is TGCGCCAGCAGGCCCGGGACACAATACTACGAGCAGTACTTC. Its protein product is CASRPGTQYYEQYF.

In this sample, this clone turned up once. The rearrangement joins TRBV4-1 to TRBJ2-1; no reliable D call. CDR3 length equals 14 residues. Trimming took 2 bases from V and 0 from J, leaving 5 bases between them. Germline values: CDR1 MGHRA, CDR2 YSYEKL. CDR3 amino acids: CASSQLSSYNEQFF. CDR3 nucleotides: TGCGCCAGCAGCCAACTAAGCTCCTACAATGAGCAGTTCTTC.

V is TRBV27 and J is TRBJ2-6, with TRBD1 as a possible D gene (5 bases). The germline CDR1 and CDR2 sequences are MNHEY and SMNVEV (reference sequence). Trimming took 6 bases from V and 4 from J, leaving 13 bases between them. CDR3 size: 15 residues. CDR3 in amino acids: CASSLTPGGANVLTF. The CDR3 nucleotides are TGTGCCAGCAGCTTGACCCCAGGGGGGGCCAACGTCCTGACTTTC.

This chain joins TRBV6-4 and TRBJ2-1; D tentatively fits TRBD1 or TRBD2 (5 bases each). The CDR3 is made up of 14 amino acids. The ends were cut back, 0 bases at V and 10 bases at J, with 13 bases in the middle. Germline CDR1 and CDR2: MRHNA and SNTAGT. The CDR3 reads CASSDSGGWGEQFF. The CDR3 DNA reads TGTGCCAGCAGTGACTCAGGTGGATGGGGGGAGCAGTTCTTC.

V is TRBV29-1 and J is TRBJ2-7; a weak D match, TRBD2 (7 bases). Germline-derived CDR1 and CDR2 are SQVTM and ANQGSEA. The V end lost 6 bases, the J end lost 6 bases, and 21 bases lay between the germline ends. The CDR3 contains 14 residues. The CDR3 region is CSVTWGGPEAEQYF. CDR3 in DNA: TGCAGCGTGACCTGGGGGGGCCCCGAGGCCGAGCAGTACTTC.

In nucleotides, the CDR3 is TGTGCCAGCAGCGCGTCTCTATCTAGCGGGGAACAGTGGGTGAACATTCAGTACTTC. Translated: CASSASLSSGEQWVNIQYF. This rearrangement joins TRBV7-9 to TRBJ2-4; TRBD2 matches 9 bases. Germline CDR1 and CDR2: SEHNR and FQNEAQ (reference sequence). V gave up 5 bases and J gave up 7 bases; unmatched junction bases: 21. The length of the CDR3 is 19 residues.

V usage is TRBV7-8 and J usage is TRBJ2-3, with 12 bases identical to TRBD1. Trimming at V came to 5 bases and at J to 5 bases, leaving 8 bases not matched to a gene. The CDR3 extends over 16 amino acids. Germline-derived CDR1 and CDR2 are SGHVS and FQNEAQ. CDR3 DNA: TGTGCCAGCAGCCTTAGGGACAGGGGGCGCCAAGATACGCAGTATTTT. It specifies CASSLRDRGRQDTQYF.

CDR3 in amino acids: CASSTPGGFYEQYF. CDR3 in DNA: TGTGCCAGCAGCACACCCGGGGGCTTCTACGAGCAGTACTTC. The genes are TRBV7-9 and TRBJ2-7; D possibly uses TRBD1 or TRBD2 (6 bases each). Germline loops: CDR1 SEHNR, CDR2 FQNEAQ (reference sequence). The CDR3 contains 14 residues. With 5 bases removed from V and 3 bases from J, the gap between germline ends came to 14 bases.

The rearrangement joins TRBV6-1 to TRBJ2-1; D unresolved. With 7 bases removed from V and 5 bases from J, the gap between germline ends came to 6 bases. CDR3 length: 11 amino acids. Per the germline V gene, CDR1 is MNHNS and CDR2 is SASEGT. The CDR3 loop is CASKADNEQFF. The CDR3 nucleotides are TGTGCCAGCAAGGCCGACAATGAGCAGTTCTTC.

The V and J genes are TRBV5-6 and TRBJ2-7; D assignment may be TRBD1 or TRBD2 (5 bases each). Deletions cut 1 base from V and 3 bases from J, with 17 bases between. The length of the CDR3 is 16 residues. Looked up from germline, CDR1 is SGHDT and CDR2 is YYEEEE. The CDR3 reads CASSLSTGTEDYEQYF. The CDR3 region has the DNA TGTGCCAGCAGCTTGTCTACCGGGACCGAAGACTACGAGCAGTACTTC.

The chain combines TRBV25-1 with TRBJ1-1; unclear D gene. The CDR3 covers 15 residues. Trimming cost V 3 bases and J 1 base, with 12 bases left between them. The germline V gene encodes CDR1 MGHDK and CDR2 SYGVNS. CDR3 bases: TGTGCCAGCAGTGAGGGTGGACTGGGGAACACTGAAGCTTTCTTT. It encodes CASSEGGLGNTEAFF.